The clone carrying this TCR beta chain has just a few counts. This record comes from a study of T cells in Graves' hyperthyroidism and ophthalmopathy. Study-wide background: Peripheral blood was secured at the point of initial diagnosis, before any treatment.

RNA transcripts served as the template for amplifying TCR beta CDR3 regions. Using the HTBI primer set, a first-round RT-PCR was run on the TCR CDR3. MiXCR, applied by TCRdb to the multiplex PCR reads, yields one record per CDR3 protein. The sample lists fewer than 700,000 distinct CDR3 sequences; 15% to 20% were seen once. This CDR3 is 14 amino acids long. CDR1 is SQVTM, CDR2 ANQGSEA, per germline. V dropped 7 bases and J dropped 4 bases, with 16 bases sitting between them. It was considered stable Graves' hyperthyroidism when ophthalmopathy did not progress within 18 months. Among the patients, aged 18 to 65, hyperthyroidism was newly diagnosed and had lasted under 2 months. On the basis of clinical symptoms, serum thyroxine and TRAb, thyroid ultrasound and orbital computed tomography, diagnoses were made.

The sequencing sample was made of blood. The chain combines TRBV29-1 with TRBJ2-2; D is perhaps TRBD2 (5 bases). The origin of this receptor is a woman under 40 with Graves' hyperthyroidism. CDR3 bases: TGCAGCGCCCTACCAGCGGCGGGCACCGGGGAGCTGTTTTTT. Translation gives CSALPAAGTGELFF.